Given below is one TCR beta chain in context. The entry originates in a study of type 1 regulatory T cells. TCRdb analysed the reads with MiXCR anew, one entry per CDR3 protein. Among over 90,000 distinct CDR3 sequences, 30% to 35% were seen once, and the ten largest hold about 2.4%. The germline V gene has CDR1 DFQATT and CDR2 SNEGSKA (reference sequence). Between the trimmed V and J ends, which lost 0 bases and 1 base, there was a span of 6 bases. This CDR3 is built from 13 residues. V gene TRBV20-1 combines with J gene TRBJ1-1, with no clear D. The receptor was isolated from a human donor in good health. Sequencing was performed on CD4+ T cells, either the whole sample or a sorted fraction (not recorded which). The CDR3 DNA is TGCAGTGCTAGAGAGGGTTGGAACACTGAAGCTTTCTTT. This sequence encodes CSAREGWNTEAFF.